This T cell receptor (beta chain) appears in the sequencing data of a study of CD8 T cells in Susac syndrome (dated 2019 in TCRdb). About the study as a whole: Of the Susac syndrome patients who were sequenced, about 6 had clinically active disease and fewer than ten were in clinical remission. At blood withdrawal, Susac syndrome patients were therapy-naive, treated with corticosteroids (with IVIg additionally given to some), or treated with IVIg alone. Repertoire sequencing was used to test whether CD8+ T cell activation and differentiation in Susac syndrome was antigen driven.

Beyond this particular receptor, the publication reports: The number of individuals in the TCR sequencing and HLA analysis was acknowledged as relatively small. In the CD4+ T cell repertoire of Susac syndrome patients, clonal expansion was not detected.

CDR1 SGHRS and CDR2 YFSETQ were looked up in the germline V gene. Its CDR3 holds 16 amino acids, cysteine through phenylalanine. Solely the CDR3 DNA is kept, with 48 bases framed from the first base. Relative to germline, V is missing 2 bases and J is missing 1 base, with 4 bases of the junction outside any gene match. High-throughput TCR beta sequencing profiled peripheral blood CD8+ and CD4+ T cells from healthy donors, Susac syndrome patients and multiple sclerosis patients. Susac syndrome patients met recently defined diagnostic criteria for definite or probable disease. Bulk CD8+ and CD4+ T cells were purified magnetically by negative isolation, whereas CD8+ TEMRA cells were enriched by FACS. Blood was collected in EDTA tubes and processed within 24 hours, with PBMCs isolated through density gradient centrifugation. PBMCs intended for TCR sequencing were cryopreserved in liquid nitrogen and thawed later in a water bath at 37 degrees C. The sorted or isolated CD4+, CD8+ and CD8+ TEMRA cells reached a purity of at least 90%.

RNA was extracted using the RNeasy kit, and roughly 0.45 to 1 microgram was reverse transcribed with random hexamers. The immunoSEQ multiplex PCR assay, covering 54 Vbeta and 13 Jbeta segments, was used to amplify TCR beta CDR3 regions. Bias from PCR amplification was corrected by using a synthetic template baseline for primer optimization and for computational correction. Processing in the source paper ran as follows. Reads were annotated to V, D and J genes according to IMGT and were analyzed with immunoSEQ Analyzer, with only productive sequences retained. Clonality was computed as one minus Shannon entropy normalized by log2 of the number of productive unique sequences. For each patient and control, public and private clones were evaluated among the 100 most prevalent clones. Clones were defined as Susac-specific when absent from the healthy and MS cohorts, from about 1,100 published viral clones and from other ImmuneACCESS disease sequences. Using fastp trimming at Q25 and MiXCR clonotype assembly, TCRdb reanalyzed the public sequencing data and kept in-frame beta chains. A single entry per CDR3 protein holds the most common genes and DNA from its merged rows. The V and J calls shown here were made by TCRdb, not taken from the authors' results. The sample table holds some 170,000 distinct CDR3 sequences, of which roughly 94% were seen once. The top ten hold about 0.1% of the sample.

With respect to this clonotype: The antigen it binds to is not known. No much larger clone exists at a distance of one base, and base qualities are not known.

The sample consisted of CD4+ T cells from PBMCs. The rearrangement combines TRBV5-1 with TRBJ2-3; TRBD2 lines up with 10 middle nucleotides. This TCR derives from a human donor with Susac syndrome. The sequence in DNA is TGCGCCAGCAGCTTCGACGGGACTAGCGGCACAGATACGCAGTATTTT. This gives the protein CASSFDGTSGTDTQYF. Where the CDR3 stops, the reference TRBV5-1 and TRBJ2-3 genes take over; the full variable domain is KAGVTQTPRYLIKTRGQQVTLSCSPISGHRSVSWYQQTPGQGLQFLFEYFSETQRNKGNFPGRFSGRQFSNSRSEMNVSTLELGDSALYLCASSFDGTSGTDTQYFGPGTRLTVL.